Listed below are T cell receptor beta chains from one sample, sequenced in a study of STAT5B mutations in CD4+ large granular lymphocyte leukemia. Repertoires were generated with immunoSEQ multiplex PCR, while TCRdb's copy carries only in-frame clones and drops some. Among about 23,000 clones listed, 82% were seen once. The specimen was CD4+ T cells from blood buffy coats. These receptors came from a human donor in good health. CDR3s include the opening cysteine and the closing phenylalanine or tryptophan. Each record gives: J gene, clone size, D gene, V gene, CDR3 DNA, CDR3 protein. The D gene is left open where the match is weak. Size is stated for part of the rows, as once, few or many counts, or as a class when the clone is expanded.

TRBJ2-7	few	-	TRBV7-6	TGTGCCAGCAGCTTAGCGACCAACTACGAGCAGTACTTC	CASSLATNYEQYF
TRBJ1-4	-	-	TRBV18	TGTGCCAGCTCACCCAACCGGGTAGGGATTAATGAAAAACTGTTTTTT	CASSPNRVGINEKLFF
TRBJ2-3	-	-	TRBV9	TGTGCCAGCAGCGTAGCACCCCAAGGCACAGATACGCAGTATTTT	CASSVAPQGTDTQYF
TRBJ1-4	-	-	TRBV18	TGTGCCAGCTCACGGCCCGGGGCAGGCCAAAGCGAAAAACTGTTTTTT	CASSRPGAGQSEKLFF
TRBJ2-1	-	TRBD1	TRBV5-8	TGTGCCAGCAGCCCAGGACAGGGGAGGAATGAGCAGTTCTTC	CASSPGQGRNEQFF
TRBJ2-5	once	TRBD1	TRBV14	TGTGCCAGCAGCCCCGGGGACAGGGCCCTCCAAGAGACCCAGTACTTC	CASSPGDRALQETQYF
TRBJ2-3	-	-	TRBV28	TGTGCCAGCAGTTTATCACCTCGCACAGATACGCAGTATTTT	CASSLSPRTDTQYF
TRBJ2-5	-	-	TRBV4-2	TGTGCCAGCAGCCTAGGCGCGGAGGGGGCAGGGGGAGAGACCCAGTACTTC	CASSLGAEGAGGETQYF
TRBJ1-2	-	-	TRBV6-1	TGTGCCAGCAGTGATTGGGGGGCTACTTCCTATGGCTACACCTTC	CASSDWGATSYGYTF
TRBJ2-1	once	-	TRBV5-1	TGCGCCAGCAGCTGGGACGGAAAAGCGAATGAGCAGTTCTTC	CASSWDGKANEQFF
TRBJ2-5	-	-	TRBV5-1	TGCGCCAGCAACCCCGGGAGCCAAGAGACCCAGTACTTC	CASNPGSQETQYF
TRBJ2-7	-	-	TRBV29-1	TGCAGCGTTGAAAAGGGGTCAGGGGGGATCTACGAGCAGTACTTC	CSVEKGSGGIYEQYF
TRBJ2-7	-	-	TRBV28	TGTGCCAGCAGCAATAGCGGAAGACTATCCTACGAGCAGTACTTC	CASSNSGRLSYEQYF
TRBJ2-3	-	TRBD1	TRBV14	TGTGCCAGCAGCCAAGCCAGGGGGCTAAACACAGATACGCAGTATTTT	CASSQARGLNTDTQYF